This T cell receptor (beta chain) was captured by sequencing in a study of PD-1 blockade in classical Hodgkin lymphoma. V was shortened by 6 bases and J by 2 bases, with 17 bases between the two germline ends. Germline V gives CDR1 SGHRS, CDR2 YFSETQ. The CDR3 covers 15 residues. Time point noted: cycle 4 day 1 (C4D1), after 6 weeks of nivolumab. Every single patient, without exception, relapsed after autologous stem cell transplantation, and brentuximab vedotin exposure varied. The repertoire was sequenced with immunoSEQ multiplex PCR; TCRdb's copy has only in-frame clones and lacks some. In the table there are about 90,000 clones, 83% of which are singletons.

The rearrangement links TRBV5-1 to TRBJ2-5; maybe TRBD2 (6 bases). The sample consisted of peripheral blood mononuclear cells (PBMCs), taken before the fourth cycle of nivolumab. The receptor comes from a human donor with classical Hodgkin lymphoma. The CDR3 here is CASNRRGGAQETQYF. Written as DNA, the CDR3 is TGCGCCAGCAACCGCCGGGGAGGAGCACAAGAGACCCAGTACTTC.